This entry is about one T cell receptor beta chain. CDR1 and CDR2 from the germline V gene are MDHEN and SYDVKM. The CDR3 has 11 amino acids. V lost 8 bases, J lost 10 bases, and 14 bases lay in between. Original handling: Amplification of reference gene primers provided the estimated nucleated cell counts. The method was immunoSEQ multiplex PCR; TCRdb's version includes in-frame clones alone and lacks a portion of them. The DNA was the basis for D and trimming; V, J and clone size are from that table. There are around 300,000 clones in the sample; 65% to 85% occur only once, and 2.5% to 3.5% lies in the top ten. This sample stems from a study of blood T cell repertoires in COVID-19. Study information: Both acute and convalescent COVID-19 samples were obtained from the United States, Italy and Spain. Nucleic acid was either cDNA or gDNA, and it came from T cells, B-cell-depleted T cells, or PBMCs.

The TCR was taken from a man aged 25-45 years with active or convalescent COVID-19. The rearrangement uses TRBV28 and TRBJ1-1, with D perhaps matching TRBD1 (5 bases). The sequencing input was peripheral blood. As DNA, the CDR3 is TGTGCCAGCCACTCCGCAAGGGGAGCTTTCTTT. It codes for CASHSARGAFF.